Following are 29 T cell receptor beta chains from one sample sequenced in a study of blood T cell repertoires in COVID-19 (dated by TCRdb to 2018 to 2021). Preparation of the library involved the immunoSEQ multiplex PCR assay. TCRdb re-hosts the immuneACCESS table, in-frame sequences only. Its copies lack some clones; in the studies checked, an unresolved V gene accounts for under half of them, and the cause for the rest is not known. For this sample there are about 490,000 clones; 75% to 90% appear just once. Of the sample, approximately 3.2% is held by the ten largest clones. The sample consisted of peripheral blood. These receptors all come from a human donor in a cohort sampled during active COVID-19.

The CDR3 DNA reads as TGCGCCAGCAGCTTGGTTCCAGGGGTGGGCAATGAGCAGTTCTTC. Translating gives CASSLVPGVGNEQFF. J is TRBJ2-1 and V is TRBV5-1, with a tentative D call TRBD1 (6 bases). CDR3 size: 15 residues. Germline values: CDR1 SGHRS, CDR2 YFSETQ. V dropped 0 bases and J dropped 6 bases, with 13 bases sitting between them.

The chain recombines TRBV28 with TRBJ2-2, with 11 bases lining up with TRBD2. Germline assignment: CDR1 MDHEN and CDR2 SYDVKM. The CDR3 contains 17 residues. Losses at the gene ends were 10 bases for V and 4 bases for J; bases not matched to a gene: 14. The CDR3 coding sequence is TGTGCCATCTCTTACGGGGGGCTAGCGGGAGGCACCGGGGAGCTGTTTTTT. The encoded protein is CAISYGGLAGGTGELFF.

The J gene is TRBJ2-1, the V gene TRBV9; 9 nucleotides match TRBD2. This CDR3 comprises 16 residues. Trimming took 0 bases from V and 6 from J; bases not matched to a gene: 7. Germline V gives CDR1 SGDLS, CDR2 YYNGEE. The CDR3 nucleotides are TGTGCCAGCAGCGTAGTTTTAGCGGGAGAGGTCAATGAGCAGTTCTTC. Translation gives CASSVVLAGEVNEQFF.

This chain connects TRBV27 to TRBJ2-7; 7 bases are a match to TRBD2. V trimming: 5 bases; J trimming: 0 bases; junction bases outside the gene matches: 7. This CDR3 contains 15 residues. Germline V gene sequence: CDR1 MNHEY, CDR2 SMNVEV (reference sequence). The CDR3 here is CASSPHAGVSYEQYF. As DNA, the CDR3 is TGTGCCAGCAGTCCCCACGCGGGGGTCTCCTACGAGCAGTACTTC.

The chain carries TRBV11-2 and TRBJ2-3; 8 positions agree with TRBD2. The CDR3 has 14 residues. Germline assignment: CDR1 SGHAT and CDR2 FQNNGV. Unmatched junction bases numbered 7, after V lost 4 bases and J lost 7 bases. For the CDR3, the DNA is TGTGCCAGCAGCTCCACTAGCGGACTTAATACGCAGTATTTT. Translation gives CASSSTSGLNTQYF.

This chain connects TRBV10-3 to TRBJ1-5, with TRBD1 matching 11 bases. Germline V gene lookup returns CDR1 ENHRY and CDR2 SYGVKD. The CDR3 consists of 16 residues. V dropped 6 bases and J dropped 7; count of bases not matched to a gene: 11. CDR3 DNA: TGTGCCATCAGGGGAGGGACAGGGGGTGAAGGCCAGCCCCAGCATTTT. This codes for CAIRGGTGGEGQPQHF.

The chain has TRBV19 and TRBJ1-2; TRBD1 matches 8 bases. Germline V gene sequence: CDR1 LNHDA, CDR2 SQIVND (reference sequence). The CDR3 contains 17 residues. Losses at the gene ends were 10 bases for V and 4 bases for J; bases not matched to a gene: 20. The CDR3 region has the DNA TGTGCCACTCAGGGATTCCCGGGGGGACAGGTCCCCTATGGCTACACCTTC. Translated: CATQGFPGGQVPYGYTF.

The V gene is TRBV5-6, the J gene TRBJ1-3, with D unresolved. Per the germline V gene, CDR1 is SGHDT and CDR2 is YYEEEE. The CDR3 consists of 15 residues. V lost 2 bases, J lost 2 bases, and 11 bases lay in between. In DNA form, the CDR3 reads TGTGCCAGCAGCTTAGGCCGACTGACTGGAAACACCATATATTTT. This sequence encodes CASSLGRLTGNTIYF.

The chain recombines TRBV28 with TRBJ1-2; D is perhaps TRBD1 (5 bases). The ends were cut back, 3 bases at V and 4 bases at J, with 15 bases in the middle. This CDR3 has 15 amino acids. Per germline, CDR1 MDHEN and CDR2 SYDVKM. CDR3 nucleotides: TGTGCCAGCAGTTTCCCTGCGGGGGGGGGCTATGGCTACACCTTC. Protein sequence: CASSFPAGGGYGYTF.

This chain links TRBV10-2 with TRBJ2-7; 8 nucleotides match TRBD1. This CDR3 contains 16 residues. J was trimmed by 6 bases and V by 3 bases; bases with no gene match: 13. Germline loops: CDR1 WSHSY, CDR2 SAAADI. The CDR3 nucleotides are TGCGCCAGCAGTGAATCGACAGGGGATATGACAGGCGAGCAGTACTTC. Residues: CASSESTGDMTGEQYF.

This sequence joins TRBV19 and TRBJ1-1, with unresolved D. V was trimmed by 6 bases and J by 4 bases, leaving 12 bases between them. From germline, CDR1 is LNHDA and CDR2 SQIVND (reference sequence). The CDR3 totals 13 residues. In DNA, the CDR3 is TGTGCCAGTAGCCAAAGGAGGAGCACTGAAGCTTTCTTT. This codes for CASSQRRSTEAFF.

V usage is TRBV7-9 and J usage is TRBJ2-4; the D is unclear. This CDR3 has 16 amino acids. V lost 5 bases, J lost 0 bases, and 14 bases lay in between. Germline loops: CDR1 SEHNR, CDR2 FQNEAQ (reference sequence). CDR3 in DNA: TGTGCCAGCAGCCCCCCTGGCGGAGTAGCCAAAAACATTCAGTACTTC. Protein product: CASSPPGGVAKNIQYF. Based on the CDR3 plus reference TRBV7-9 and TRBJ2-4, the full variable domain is DTGVSQNPRHKITKRGQNVTFRCDPISEHNRLYWYRQTLGQGPEFLTYFQNEAQLEKSRLLSDRFSAERPKGSFSTLEIQRTEQGDSAMYLCASSPPGGVAKNIQYFGAGTRLSVL.

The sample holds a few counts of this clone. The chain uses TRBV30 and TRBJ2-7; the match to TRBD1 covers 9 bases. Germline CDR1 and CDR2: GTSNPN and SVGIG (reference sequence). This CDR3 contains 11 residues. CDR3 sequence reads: CVVGQGYEQYF. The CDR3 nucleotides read TGTGTGGTCGGACAGGGGTACGAGCAGTACTTC. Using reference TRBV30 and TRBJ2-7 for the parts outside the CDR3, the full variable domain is SQTIHQWPATLVQPVGSPLSLECTVEGTSNPNLYWYRQAAGRGLQLLFYSVGIGQISSEVPQNLSASRPQDRQFILSSKKLLLSDSGFYLCVVGQGYEQYFGPGTRLTVT.

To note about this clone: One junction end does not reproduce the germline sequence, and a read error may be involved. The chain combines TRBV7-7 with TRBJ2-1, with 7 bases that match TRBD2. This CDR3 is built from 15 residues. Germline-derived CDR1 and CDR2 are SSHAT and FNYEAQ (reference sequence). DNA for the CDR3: TGTGCTAGCAGCGCGACAAGCGGGACCTTAGGTGAGCAGTTCTTC. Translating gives CASSATSGTLGEQFF.

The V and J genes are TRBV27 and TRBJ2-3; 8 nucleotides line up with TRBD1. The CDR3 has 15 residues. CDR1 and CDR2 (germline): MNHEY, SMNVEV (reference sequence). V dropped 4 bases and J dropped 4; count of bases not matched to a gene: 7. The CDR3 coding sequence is TGTGCCAGCAGTTCCCCCGGACAGGGAGCAGATACGCAGTATTTT. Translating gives CASSSPGQGADTQYF.

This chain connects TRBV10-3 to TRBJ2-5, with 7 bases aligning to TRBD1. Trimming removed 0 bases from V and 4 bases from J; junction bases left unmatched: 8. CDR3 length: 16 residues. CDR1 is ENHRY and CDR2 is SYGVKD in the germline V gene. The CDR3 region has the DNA TGTGCCATCAGTGAGTCCGACAGGGTTGGTGGAGAGACCCAGTACTTC. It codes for CAISESDRVGGETQYF.

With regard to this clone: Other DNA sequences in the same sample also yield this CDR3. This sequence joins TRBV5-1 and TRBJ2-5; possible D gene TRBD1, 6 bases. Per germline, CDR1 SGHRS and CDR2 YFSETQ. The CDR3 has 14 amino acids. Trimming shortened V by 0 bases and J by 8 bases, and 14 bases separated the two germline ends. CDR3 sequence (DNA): TGCGCCAGCAGCTTGGAACAGGGCAAGGAAACCCAGTACTTC. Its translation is CASSLEQGKETQYF.

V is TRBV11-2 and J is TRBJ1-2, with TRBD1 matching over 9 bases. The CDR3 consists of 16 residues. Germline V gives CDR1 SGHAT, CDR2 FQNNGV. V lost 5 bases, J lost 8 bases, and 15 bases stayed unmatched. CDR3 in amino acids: CASSRDRDREVNGYTF. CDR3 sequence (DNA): TGTGCCAGCAGCCGCGACCGGGACAGGGAGGTAAACGGCTACACCTTC.

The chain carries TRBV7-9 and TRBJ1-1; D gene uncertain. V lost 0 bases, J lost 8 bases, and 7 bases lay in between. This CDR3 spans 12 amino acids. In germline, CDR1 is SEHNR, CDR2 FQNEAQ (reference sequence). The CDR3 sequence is CASSLALQEAFF. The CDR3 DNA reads TGTGCCAGCAGCTTAGCGCTACAGGAAGCTTTCTTT.

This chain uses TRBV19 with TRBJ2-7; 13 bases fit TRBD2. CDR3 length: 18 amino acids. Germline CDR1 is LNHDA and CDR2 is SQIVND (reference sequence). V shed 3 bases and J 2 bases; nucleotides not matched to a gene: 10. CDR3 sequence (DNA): TGTGCCAGTAGTATGAAACTAGCGGGAGGGGTTCCCCCCTACGAGCAGTACTTC. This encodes CASSMKLAGGVPPYEQYF.

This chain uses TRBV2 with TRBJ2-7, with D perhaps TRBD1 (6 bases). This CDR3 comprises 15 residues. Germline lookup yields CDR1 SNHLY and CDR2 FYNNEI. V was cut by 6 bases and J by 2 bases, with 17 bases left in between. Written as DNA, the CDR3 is TGTGCCAGCAGACCCATGAGGGGGACAACCTACGAGCAGTACTTC. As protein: CASRPMRGTTYEQYF.

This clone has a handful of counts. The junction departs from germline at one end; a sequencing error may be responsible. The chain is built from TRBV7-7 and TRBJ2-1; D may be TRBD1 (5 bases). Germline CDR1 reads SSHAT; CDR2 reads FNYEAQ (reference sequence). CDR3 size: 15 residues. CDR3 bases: TGTGCTAGCAGCGAAGGGGCAGGTCTTCACAATGAGCAGTTCTTC. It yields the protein CASSEGAGLHNEQFF.

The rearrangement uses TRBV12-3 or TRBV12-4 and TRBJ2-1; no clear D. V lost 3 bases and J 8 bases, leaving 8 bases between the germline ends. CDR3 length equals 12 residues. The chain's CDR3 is CASSFRPDEQFF. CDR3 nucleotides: TGTGCCAGCAGTTTCCGCCCGGATGAGCAGTTCTTC.

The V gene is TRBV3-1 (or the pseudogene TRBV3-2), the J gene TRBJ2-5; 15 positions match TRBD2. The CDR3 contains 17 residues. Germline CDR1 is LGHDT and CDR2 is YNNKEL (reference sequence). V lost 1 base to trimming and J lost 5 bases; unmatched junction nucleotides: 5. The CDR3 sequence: CASSQGTSGGGSETQYF. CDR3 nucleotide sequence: TGTGCCAGCAGCCAAGGGACTAGCGGGGGGGGCAGTGAGACCCAGTACTTC.

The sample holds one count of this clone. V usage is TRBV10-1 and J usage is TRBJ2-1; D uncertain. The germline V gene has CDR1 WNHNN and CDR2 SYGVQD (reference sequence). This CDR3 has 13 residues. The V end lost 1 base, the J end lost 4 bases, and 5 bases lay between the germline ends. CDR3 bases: TGCGCCAGCAGTGAGTTCCGGTACAATGAGCAGTTCTTC. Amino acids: CASSEFRYNEQFF.

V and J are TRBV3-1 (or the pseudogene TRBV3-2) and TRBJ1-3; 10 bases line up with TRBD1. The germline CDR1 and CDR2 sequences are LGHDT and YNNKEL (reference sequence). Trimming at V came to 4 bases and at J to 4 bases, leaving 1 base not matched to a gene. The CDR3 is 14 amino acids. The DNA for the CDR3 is TGTGCCAGCAGCCGGGACAGGGGAGGAAACACCATATATTTT. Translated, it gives CASSRDRGGNTIYF.

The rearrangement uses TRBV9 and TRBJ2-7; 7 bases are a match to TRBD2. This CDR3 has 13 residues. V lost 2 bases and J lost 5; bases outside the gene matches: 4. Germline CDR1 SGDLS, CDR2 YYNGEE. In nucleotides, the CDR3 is TGTGCCAGCAGCGTCGGCGGGAGCCACGAGCAGTACTTC. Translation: CASSVGGSHEQYF.

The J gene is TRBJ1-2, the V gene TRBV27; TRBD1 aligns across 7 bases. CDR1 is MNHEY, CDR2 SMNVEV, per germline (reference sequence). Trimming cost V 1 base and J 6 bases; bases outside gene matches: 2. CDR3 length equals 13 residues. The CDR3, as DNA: TGTGCCAGCAGTTTATACAGGGGAGATGGCTACACCTTC. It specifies CASSLYRGDGYTF.

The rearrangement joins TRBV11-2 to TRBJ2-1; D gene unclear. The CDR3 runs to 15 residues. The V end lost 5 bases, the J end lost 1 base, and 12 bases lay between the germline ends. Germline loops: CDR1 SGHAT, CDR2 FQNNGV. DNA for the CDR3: TGTGCCAGCAGCGTATCACTCTATTCCTACAATGAGCAGTTCTTC. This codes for CASSVSLYSYNEQFF.